The TCR beta chain described here comes from a study of CD8+ T cells in alopecia areata. The study, taken as a whole, reports: Tofacitinib significantly lowered scalp clonality and expanded CD8+ clones among the top 100.

Reverse transcribed after extraction, RNA yielded cDNA as the sequencing template. The protocol was immunoSEQ multiplex PCR, while the TCRdb copy is restricted to in-frame clones and leaves out a portion. Of 90,000 to 120,000 clones detected, roughly 84% appear once; the ten largest clones hold 20% to 25%. As regards this clone: Its matching antigen is unknown.

The CDR3 sequence is 16 residues long. Germline V gene lookup returns CDR1 LGHNA and CDR2 YSLEER. Trimming cost V 3 bases and J 1 base; bases outside gene matches: 6. The treatment: oral pan-JAK inhibitor, 5-10 mg twice daily. This sequence was found in a human donor with alopecia areata. This sequence joins TRBV4-3 and TRBJ2-3; 8 bases are shared with TRBD1. The sequenced sample was CD8+ T cells sorted from blood, obtained at week 24, from a patient treated with tofacitinib. CDR3 residues: CASSHRTGRGTDTQYF. The CDR3 DNA sequence: TGCGCCAGCAGCCACAGGACAGGGCGCGGCACAGATACGCAGTATTTT.